These T cell receptor beta chains were read from a single sample in a study of blood T cell repertoires in COVID-19. TCRdb's table, derived via immunoSEQ multiplex PCR, lists solely in-frame clones and lacks some. The sample lists some 180,000 clones; around 83% were seen once. Sample: peripheral blood. The receptors were sampled from a human donor in a cohort sampled during active COVID-19. The CDR3 runs from the conserved cysteine through the conserved F or W. D genes are given only for firm matches. Clone sizes are given selectively: once, few, many, or a class where the clone is expanded.

abundance,v_gene,d_gene,j_gene,CDR3aa,CDR3nt
-,TRBV7-2,-,TRBJ2-7,CASSQTRVGEQYF,TGTGCCAGCAGCCAAACCCGCGTTGGCGAGCAGTACTTC
-,TRBV24-1,TRBD1,TRBJ2-3,CATSGTGSPDTQYF,TGTGCCACCTCCGGGACAGGGAGCCCAGATACGCAGTATTTT
-,TRBV19,-,TRBJ1-5,CASSTRGLNQPQHF,TGTGCCAGTAGTACCAGGGGTCTCAATCAGCCCCAGCATTTT
-,TRBV6-5,TRBD1,TRBJ2-3,CASSLTGATDTQYF,TGTGCCAGCAGCTTGACAGGGGCAACAGATACGCAGTATTTT
-,TRBV5-1,TRBD1,TRBJ2-2,CASSSGQVNTGELFF,TGCGCCAGCAGCTCGGGACAGGTGAACACCGGGGAGCTGTTTTTT
-,TRBV12-2,-,TRBJ2-7,CASRLNGPGLADLFSKRDYYEQYF,TGTGCAAGTCGCTTAAATGGCCCGGGACTAGCGGACTTGTTCTCCAAGCGAGACTACTACGAGCAGTACTTC
-,TRBV18,-,TRBJ2-5,CASSPRFGHTQETQYF,TGTGCCAGCTCTCCTAGATTCGGACATACACAAGAGACCCAGTACTTC
-,TRBV5-1,TRBD1,TRBJ2-7,CASRSGQGNYEQYF,TGCGCCAGCAGATCCGGACAGGGAAACTACGAGCAGTACTTC
-,TRBV9,TRBD1,TRBJ2-3,CASSVVLGSNRDRSDTQYF,TGTGCCAGCAGCGTAGTGTTGGGGTCAAACCGGGACAGGTCAGATACGCAGTATTTT
-,TRBV28,-,TRBJ1-2,CASSLVWDTYGYTF,TGTGCCAGCAGTTTGGTTTGGGACACTTATGGCTACACCTTC
-,TRBV7-9,-,TRBJ2-7,CASSLPLGRRAASEQYF,TGTGCCAGCAGCTTACCCCTGGGGCGCAGGGCCGCCTCCGAGCAGTACTTC
-,TRBV29-1,TRBD2,TRBJ2-5,CSVGKWEGAETQYF,TGCAGCGTTGGCAAGTGGGAGGGCGCCGAGACCCAGTACTTC
once,TRBV4-2,-,TRBJ2-1,CASSDRQYNEQFF,TGTGCCAGCAGCGACAGACAGTACAATGAGCAGTTCTTC
once,TRBV19,-,TRBJ1-1,CASTARGATEAFF,TGTGCCAGTACCGCGCGGGGTGCCACTGAAGCTTTCTTT
-,TRBV2,-,TRBJ1-6,CASNGRNSPLHF,TGTGCCAGCAATGGGAGAAATTCACCCCTCCACTTT
-,TRBV30,-,TRBJ1-3,CAWSVPNRINLRSGNTIYF,TGTGCCTGGAGTGTACCGAACAGAATTAATCTTCGCTCTGGAAACACCATATATTTT
once,TRBV21-1,-,TRBJ2-7,CASSKAQRENSYEQYF,TGTGCCAGCAGCAAAGCGCAGCGGGAGAACTCCTACGAGCAGTACTTC
-,TRBV9,-,TRBJ1-4,CASSVAWGGGEKLFF,TGTGCCAGCAGCGTAGCTTGGGGCGGGGGTGAAAAACTGTTTTTT
-,TRBV19,-,TRBJ2-3,CASSILSGGTDTQYF,TGTGCCAGTAGTATACTTAGCGGAGGCACAGATACGCAGTATTTT
-,TRBV18,-,TRBJ2-5,CASSPAGGPSQTQYF,TGTGCCAGCTCACCTGCTGGGGGCCCCAGTCAGACCCAGTACTTC
-,TRBV27,TRBD2,TRBJ2-3,CASSQSSGSTDTQYF,TGTGCCAGCAGCCAATCTAGCGGGAGCACAGATACGCAGTATTTT
-,TRBV5-1,TRBD1,TRBJ2-7,CASSARDRDYEQYF,TGCGCCAGCAGCGCCCGGGACAGGGACTACGAGCAGTACTTC
-,TRBV6-6,-,TRBJ2-1,CASSYTRGSSYNEQFF,TGTGCCAGCAGTTACACGAGAGGGAGCTCCTACAATGAGCAGTTCTTC
-,TRBV27,-,TRBJ2-3,CASSPRDRGDTQYF,TGTGCCAGCAGTCCCCGAGATAGAGGAGATACGCAGTATTTT
-,TRBV10-3,TRBD2,TRBJ2-3,CAISERLAGTDTQYF,TGTGCCATCAGTGAAAGACTAGCAGGCACAGATACGCAGTATTTT
-,TRBV4-2,-,TRBJ2-2,CASSLDLVISTGELFF,TGTGCCAGCAGCCTGGACTTAGTCATCTCCACCGGGGAGCTGTTTTTT
few,TRBV6-5,-,TRBJ1-2,CASSYAQGIGYRGYTF,TGTGCCAGCAGTTACGCCCAGGGAATAGGATATCGTGGCTACACCTTC
-,TRBV27,-,TRBJ1-4,CASSLQPGRELFF,TGTGCCAGCAGTTTACAACCGGGAAGAGAACTGTTTTTT
-,TRBV18,TRBD2,TRBJ2-1,CASSPLPPTSGTVYSEQFF,TGTGCCAGCTCACCCTTACCACCGACTAGCGGGACCGTCTACAGTGAGCAGTTCTTC